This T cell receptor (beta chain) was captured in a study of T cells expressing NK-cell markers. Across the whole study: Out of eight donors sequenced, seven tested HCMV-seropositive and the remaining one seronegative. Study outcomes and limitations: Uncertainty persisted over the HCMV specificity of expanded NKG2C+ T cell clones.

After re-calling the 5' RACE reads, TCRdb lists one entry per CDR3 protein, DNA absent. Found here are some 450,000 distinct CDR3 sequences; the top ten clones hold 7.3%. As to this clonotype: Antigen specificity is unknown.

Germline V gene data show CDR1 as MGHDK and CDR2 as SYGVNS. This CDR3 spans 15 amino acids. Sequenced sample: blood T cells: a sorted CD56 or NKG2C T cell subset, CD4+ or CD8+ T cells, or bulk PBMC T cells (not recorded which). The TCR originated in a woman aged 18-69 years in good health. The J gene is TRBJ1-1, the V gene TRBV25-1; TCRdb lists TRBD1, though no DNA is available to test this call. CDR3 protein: CASSEPGSLNTEAFF.